Each of the 10 T cell receptor beta chains below was sequenced from the same sample in a study of T cell responses to AZD1222 COVID-19 vaccine. Sequencing was performed with immunoSEQ multiplex PCR; in TCRdb, only in-frame clones are kept and a portion is missing. The sample lists fewer than 130,000 clones; roughly 90% were seen once. The sequencing used peripheral blood, collected on day 0 of AZD1222 vaccination. These receptors all come from an adult in good health.

The chain employs TRBV23-1 and TRBJ1-5, with TRBD1 as a possible D gene (5 bases). TRBV23-1 is identified as an open reading frame with a role that is uncertain. The CDR3 is 14 amino acids. The ends were cut back, 0 bases at V and 7 bases at J, with 10 bases in the middle. This CDR3 is CASSQSQDFQPQHF. As DNA, the CDR3 is TGCGCCAGCAGTCAATCACAGGATTTCCAGCCCCAGCATTTT.

The chain recombines TRBV6-5 with TRBJ1-1, with no clear D. This CDR3 has 13 amino acids. V dropped 8 bases and J dropped 5 bases, with 15 bases sitting between them. Germline assignment: CDR1 MNHEY and CDR2 SVGAGI. CDR3 protein: CASSSLPGTEAFF. For the CDR3, the DNA is TGTGCCAGCTCTTCTTTGCCGGGGACTGAAGCTTTCTTT.

The gene calls are TRBV13 and TRBJ1-1, with D possibly TRBD1 on 6 matching bases. This CDR3 comprises 16 residues. V gave up 0 bases and J gave up 4 bases, with 15 bases separating them. In germline, CDR1 is PRHDT, CDR2 FYEKMQ (reference sequence). The CDR3 protein is CASSLGTGAAGTEAFF. CDR3 nucleotide sequence: TGTGCCAGCAGCTTAGGTACGGGGGCGGCCGGCACTGAAGCTTTCTTT.

The rearrangement links TRBV5-1 to TRBJ2-2, with D possibly called TRBD1 or TRBD2 (6 bases each). The CDR3 sequence is 13 residues long. V dropped 7 bases and J dropped 4 bases, with 11 bases sitting between them. From germline, CDR1 is SGHRS and CDR2 YFSETQ. CDR3 DNA sequence: TGCGCCAGCGGGGGGCTGGGCACCGGGGAGCTGTTTTTT. Residues: CASGGLGTGELFF.

V and J are TRBV6-5 and TRBJ2-1; D is tentatively TRBD1 or TRBD2 (6 bases each). V lost 4 bases and J lost 5, with 9 bases in between. Germline loops: CDR1 MNHEY, CDR2 SVGAGI. The CDR3 consists of 13 residues. The CDR3 sequence is CASSWRGNNEQFF. The CDR3 region has the DNA TGTGCCAGCAGTTGGAGGGGGAACAATGAGCAGTTCTTC.

The chain is built from TRBV6-1 and TRBJ1-2, with D hard to call. The germline V gene encodes CDR1 MNHNS and CDR2 SASEGT. This CDR3 has 14 amino acids. The V and J ends lost 2 bases and 0 bases respectively, with 7 bases between them. The CDR3: CASSELGTNYGYTF. In DNA form, the CDR3 reads TGTGCCAGCAGTGAACTGGGGACTAACTATGGCTACACCTTC.

The V and J genes are TRBV7-3 and TRBJ2-2; 13 bases map to TRBD2. CDR1 is SGHTA, CDR2 FQGTGA, per germline. V shed 2 bases and J 4 bases; nucleotides not matched to a gene: 10. This CDR3 has 19 residues. The CDR3 sequence: CASSLSGTSGARGTGELFF. The CDR3, as DNA: TGTGCCAGCAGCTTATCCGGGACTAGCGGGGCCAGGGGCACCGGGGAGCTGTTTTTT.

The rearrangement joins TRBV7-2 to TRBJ1-4; possibly TRBD1 for D (5 bases). From germline, CDR1 is SGHTA and CDR2 FQGNSA. The CDR3 loop spans 14 amino acids. Trimming stripped 3 bases from V and 5 bases from J, with 10 bases between. CDR3 protein: CASSFRGENEKLFF. CDR3 nucleotides: TGTGCCAGCAGCTTCCGGGGGGAGAATGAAAAACTGTTTTTT.

J is TRBJ2-3 and V is TRBV5-1; 13 nucleotides line up with TRBD2. V was pared by 3 bases and J by 2 bases, with 3 bases of the junction left unmatched. In germline, CDR1 is SGHRS, CDR2 YFSETQ. This CDR3 comprises 16 residues. CDR3 loop: CASSWGLAGFTDTQYF. The DNA of the CDR3 is TGCGCCAGCAGCTGGGGACTAGCGGGGTTCACAGATACGCAGTATTTT.

J is TRBJ2-2 and V is TRBV13; TRBD1 might be the D (6 bases). This CDR3 spans 17 amino acids. Germline CDR1 and CDR2: PRHDT and FYEKMQ (reference sequence). With 5 bases removed from V and 1 base from J, the gap between germline ends came to 17 bases. The CDR3 spells CASSERPTGRNTGELFF. As DNA, the CDR3 is TGTGCCAGCAGCGAGCGCCCTACAGGGAGGAACACCGGGGAGCTGTTTTTT.